This T cell receptor (beta chain) came from a study of cytomegalovirus exposure and HLA in healthy donors. General study results and limits: Available immune exposure information covered CMV serostatus only. As confirmed in vitro, a few CMV-associated chains were specific for CMV antigens.

The primer mix had 60 Vbeta and 13 Jbeta primers. Profiling relied on immunoSEQ multiplex PCR, and the TCRdb table lists in-frame clones only, not all of them. The sample gives 100,000 to 140,000 clones, more than 65% of which show up once; around 2.4% is in the top ten. V gave up 2 bases and J gave up 2 bases, with 7 bases separating them. Germline CDR1 MRHNA, CDR2 SNTAGT. The CDR3 is 15 amino acids. This clone was recorded once. Its antigen is as yet unknown. These donors, healthy bone marrow donors, were studied. The specimen was PBMCs. The gene calls are TRBV6-4 and TRBJ2-6, with TRBD1 as a possible D gene (5 bases). This receptor was taken from a man between 25 and 39 years old in good health and CMV-seronegative. The CDR3 loop reads CASSDGATGANVLTF. CDR3 sequence (DNA): TGTGCCAGCAGTGACGGGGCAACTGGGGCCAACGTCCTGACTTTC.